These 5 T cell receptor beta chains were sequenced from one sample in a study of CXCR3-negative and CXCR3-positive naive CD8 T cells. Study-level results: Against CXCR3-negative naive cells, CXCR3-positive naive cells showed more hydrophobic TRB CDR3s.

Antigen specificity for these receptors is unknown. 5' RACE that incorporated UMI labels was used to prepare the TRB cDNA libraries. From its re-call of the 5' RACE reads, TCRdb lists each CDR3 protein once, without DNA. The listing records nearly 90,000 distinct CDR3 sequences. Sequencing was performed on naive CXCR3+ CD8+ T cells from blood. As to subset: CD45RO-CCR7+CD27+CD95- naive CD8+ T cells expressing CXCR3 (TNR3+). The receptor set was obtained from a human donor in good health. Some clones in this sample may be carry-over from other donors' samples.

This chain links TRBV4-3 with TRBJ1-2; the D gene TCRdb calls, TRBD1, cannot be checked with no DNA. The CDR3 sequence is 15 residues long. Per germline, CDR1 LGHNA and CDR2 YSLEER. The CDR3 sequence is CASSQESGMNYGYTF.

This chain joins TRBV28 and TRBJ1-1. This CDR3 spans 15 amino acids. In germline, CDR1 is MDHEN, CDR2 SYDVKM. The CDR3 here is CASSFTGLPGTEAFF.

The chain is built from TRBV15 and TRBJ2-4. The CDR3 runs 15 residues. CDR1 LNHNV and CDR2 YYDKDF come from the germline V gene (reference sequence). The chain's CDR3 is CATSRDRSLGNIQYF.

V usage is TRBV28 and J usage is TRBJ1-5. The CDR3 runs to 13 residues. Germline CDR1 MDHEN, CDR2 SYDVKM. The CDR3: CASSLGRRTPQHF. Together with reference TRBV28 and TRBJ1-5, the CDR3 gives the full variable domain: DVKVTQSSRYLVKRTGEKVFLECVQDMDHENMFWYRQDPGLGLRLIYFSYDVKMKEKGDIPEGYSVSREKKERFSLILESASTNQTSMYLCASSLGRRTPQHFGDGTRLSIL.

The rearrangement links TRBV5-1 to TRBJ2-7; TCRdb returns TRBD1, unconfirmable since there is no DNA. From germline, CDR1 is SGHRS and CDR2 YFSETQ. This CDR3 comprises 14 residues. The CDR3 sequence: CASSPGDSSYEQYF.